This is a list of T cell receptor beta chains from one sample in a study of shared clonotypes between healthy human individuals. TCRdb keeps only in-frame clones here, not all; method: immunoSEQ multiplex PCR. The sample includes about 660,000 clones, under 80% of them seen just once. Sequenced sample: memory CD4+ T cells sorted from blood. These receptors all stem from a young woman in good health. Both conserved end residues are part of each CDR3. The order of the fields is clone size, D gene, V gene, J gene, CDR3 DNA, CDR3 protein. A D gene is named only where the DNA matches it firmly. A row's size may be missing; if present it is once, few, many or a size class.

clone size: NA
D gene: NA
V gene: TRBV28
J gene: TRBJ2-5
CDR3 DNA: TGTGCCAGCAGTTTAGAAGGGGAGACCCAGTACTTC
CDR3 protein: CASSLEGETQYF

clone size: NA
D gene: TRBD2
V gene: TRBV27
J gene: TRBJ2-5
CDR3 DNA: TGTGCCAATCCCGGGACTAGCGGGATAGAGACCCAGTACTTC
CDR3 protein: CANPGTSGIETQYF

clone size: NA
D gene: TRBD1
V gene: TRBV27
J gene: TRBJ2-5
CDR3 DNA: TGTGCCAGCAGTGATGACAGGGGTAAGGAGACCCAGTACTTC
CDR3 protein: CASSDDRGKETQYF

clone size: once
D gene: NA
V gene: TRBV7-9
J gene: TRBJ2-4
CDR3 DNA: TGTGCCAGCAGCAAATGGGACGGTTCAGCCAAAAACATTCAGTACTTC
CDR3 protein: CASSKWDGSAKNIQYF

clone size: NA
D gene: TRBD2
V gene: TRBV18
J gene: TRBJ2-7
CDR3 DNA: TGTGCCAGCTCAAACGGACTAGCGGGAGCCTACGAGCAGTACTTC
CDR3 protein: CASSNGLAGAYEQYF

clone size: few
D gene: NA
V gene: TRBV5-1
J gene: TRBJ2-1
CDR3 DNA: TGCGCCAGCAGTTCCGACTCATCCTCCTACAATGAGCAGTTCTTC
CDR3 protein: CASSSDSSSYNEQFF

clone size: NA
D gene: NA
V gene: TRBV6-5
J gene: TRBJ2-2
CDR3 DNA: TGTGCCAGCAGTTCCGAGGATGACGAAAACGGGGAGCTGTTTTTT
CDR3 protein: CASSSEDDENGELFF

clone size: NA
D gene: NA
V gene: TRBV6-5
J gene: TRBJ2-3
CDR3 DNA: TGTGCCAGCAGTTACGTAGACGCGGGCACAGATACGCAGTATTTT
CDR3 protein: CASSYVDAGTDTQYF

clone size: NA
D gene: TRBD1
V gene: TRBV7-2
J gene: TRBJ2-7
CDR3 DNA: TGTGCCAGCAGCCTCCAACAGGGGATGGGCGAGCAGTACTTC
CDR3 protein: CASSLQQGMGEQYF

clone size: NA
D gene: TRBD1
V gene: TRBV5-1
J gene: TRBJ1-1
CDR3 DNA: TGCGCCAGCGGACAGGGGGCTGGCACTGAAGCTTTCTTT
CDR3 protein: CASGQGAGTEAFF

clone size: NA
D gene: NA
V gene: TRBV18
J gene: TRBJ2-7
CDR3 DNA: TGTGCCAGCTCGAGTAGTTCAGGCCTAACCTACGAGCAGTACTTC
CDR3 protein: CASSSSSGLTYEQYF

clone size: few
D gene: NA
V gene: TRBV5-1
J gene: TRBJ2-1
CDR3 DNA: TGCGCCAGCAGCTTGTTGCCCACCCGAGGGCTCAATGAGCAGTTCTTC
CDR3 protein: CASSLLPTRGLNEQFF

clone size: NA
D gene: NA
V gene: TRBV10-3
J gene: TRBJ2-7
CDR3 DNA: TGTGCCATCAGTGAGTCCGGGACTTCATACGAGCAGTACTTC
CDR3 protein: CAISESGTSYEQYF

clone size: NA
D gene: NA
V gene: TRBV19
J gene: TRBJ1-1
CDR3 DNA: TGTGCCAGTATAGAAAGGAAACCTATGAACACTGAAGCTTTCTTT
CDR3 protein: CASIERKPMNTEAFF

clone size: NA
D gene: NA
V gene: TRBV5-1
J gene: TRBJ2-2
CDR3 DNA: TGCGCCAGCAGCTTTTGGGGGGCCGGAACGAACACCGGGGAGCTGTTTTTT
CDR3 protein: CASSFWGAGTNTGELFF

clone size: NA
D gene: NA
V gene: TRBV11-2
J gene: TRBJ2-1
CDR3 DNA: TGTGCCAGCAGCCCGACCAGGGGTCGCTACAATGAGCAGTTCTTC
CDR3 protein: CASSPTRGRYNEQFF

clone size: NA
D gene: TRBD1
V gene: TRBV5-4
J gene: TRBJ1-1
CDR3 DNA: TGTGCCAGCAGCTATGGACAGGGGAGAGACACTGAAGCTTTCTTT
CDR3 protein: CASSYGQGRDTEAFF

clone size: NA
D gene: NA
V gene: TRBV2
J gene: TRBJ2-3
CDR3 DNA: TGTGCCAGCAGTGTCAGAGCGGTCACAGATACGCAGTATTTT
CDR3 protein: CASSVRAVTDTQYF